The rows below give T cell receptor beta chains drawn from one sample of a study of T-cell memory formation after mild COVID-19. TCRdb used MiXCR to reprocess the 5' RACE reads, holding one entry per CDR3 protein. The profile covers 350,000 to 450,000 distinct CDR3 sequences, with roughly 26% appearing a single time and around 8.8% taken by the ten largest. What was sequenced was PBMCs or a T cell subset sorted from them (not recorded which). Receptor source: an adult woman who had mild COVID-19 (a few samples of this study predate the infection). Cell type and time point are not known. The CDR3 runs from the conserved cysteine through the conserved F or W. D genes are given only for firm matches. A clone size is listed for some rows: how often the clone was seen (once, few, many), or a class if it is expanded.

CDR3 DNA: TGTGCCAGCAGTCGGACAGGACGCCGCTCGCCTGAAGCTTTCTTT
CDR3 protein: CASSRTGRRSPEAFF
CDR3 length: 15
clone size: NA
J gene: TRBJ1-1
D gene: TRBD1
V gene: TRBV27

CDR3 DNA: TGTGCCAGCACACAGGGTTTCGGCGGGGAGCTGTTTTTT
CDR3 protein: CASTQGFGGELFF
CDR3 length: 13
clone size: NA
J gene: TRBJ2-2
D gene: NA
V gene: TRBV7-9

CDR3 DNA: TGCGCCAGCAGCCAAGGTCAGGGGGACCCCCGCTCCTACGAGCAGTACTTC
CDR3 protein: CASSQGQGDPRSYEQYF
CDR3 length: 17
clone size: few
J gene: TRBJ2-7
D gene: TRBD1
V gene: TRBV4-1

CDR3 DNA: TGCGCCAGCAGCTCACCACCGGGACTAGACTACAATGAGCAGTTCTTC
CDR3 protein: CASSSPPGLDYNEQFF
CDR3 length: 16
clone size: NA
J gene: TRBJ2-1
D gene: TRBD2
V gene: TRBV5-1

CDR3 DNA: TGTGCCAGCAGCCCCGCGGGCACCTACACAAATACGCAGTATTTT
CDR3 protein: CASSPAGTYTNTQYF
CDR3 length: 15
clone size: NA
J gene: TRBJ2-3
D gene: NA
V gene: TRBV7-8

CDR3 DNA: TGTGCCAGCAGTGAATATGTAGGTCCCCAGCATTTT
CDR3 protein: CASSEYVGPQHF
CDR3 length: 12
clone size: few
J gene: TRBJ1-5
D gene: NA
V gene: TRBV25-1

CDR3 DNA: TGTGCCAGCAGCCCTCGAAGTTCTAATACCTACGAGCAGTACTTC
CDR3 protein: CASSPRSSNTYEQYF
CDR3 length: 15
clone size: NA
J gene: TRBJ2-7
D gene: NA
V gene: TRBV7-6

CDR3 DNA: TGTGCCAGCAGGAGCACAGGGGGCGTTTTGGGTTCACCCCTCCACTTT
CDR3 protein: CASRSTGGVLGSPLHF
CDR3 length: 16
clone size: few
J gene: TRBJ1-6
D gene: TRBD1
V gene: TRBV12-3/TRBV12-4

CDR3 DNA: TGTGCTAGTGGTCCTCCGGGAGATTTTGAGCAGTTCTTC
CDR3 protein: CASGPPGDFEQFF
CDR3 length: 13
clone size: NA
J gene: TRBJ2-1
D gene: NA
V gene: TRBV12-5

CDR3 DNA: TGCGCCAGCAGCCGCGGAGGACTAGCGGGGGGATACAATGAGCAGTTCTTC
CDR3 protein: CASSRGGLAGGYNEQFF
CDR3 length: 17
clone size: NA
J gene: TRBJ2-1
D gene: TRBD2
V gene: TRBV5-1

CDR3 DNA: TGTGCCAGCAGCTCTTCGACAGGGGACACTGAAGCTTTCTTT
CDR3 protein: CASSSSTGDTEAFF
CDR3 length: 14
clone size: NA
J gene: TRBJ1-1
D gene: TRBD1
V gene: TRBV5-5

CDR3 DNA: TGTGCCAGTAGTACACCCCAGGGGGTCACGGGGGAGCAGTACTTC
CDR3 protein: CASSTPQGVTGEQYF
CDR3 length: 15
clone size: few
J gene: TRBJ2-7
D gene: TRBD1
V gene: TRBV19

CDR3 DNA: TGCGCCAGCAGCCAAGAGTGGAGTGGAGCTGATACGCAGTATTTT
CDR3 protein: CASSQEWSGADTQYF
CDR3 length: 15
clone size: few
J gene: TRBJ2-3
D gene: NA
V gene: TRBV4-1

CDR3 DNA: TGTGCCATCAGGCAGGGAGACACCGGGGAGCTGTTTTTT
CDR3 protein: CAIRQGDTGELFF
CDR3 length: 13
clone size: NA
J gene: TRBJ2-2
D gene: NA
V gene: TRBV10-3

CDR3 DNA: TGTGCCACCAGTGATTTGAGGGACGGGAATGAGCAGTTCTTC
CDR3 protein: CATSDLRDGNEQFF
CDR3 length: 14
clone size: NA
J gene: TRBJ2-1
D gene: NA
V gene: TRBV24-1

CDR3 DNA: TGTGCCATCAGACCGGGGGGGGATGAGCAGTTCTTC
CDR3 protein: CAIRPGGDEQFF
CDR3 length: 12
clone size: NA
J gene: TRBJ2-1
D gene: TRBD2
V gene: TRBV10-3

CDR3 DNA: TGTGCCAGCAGTCGGATACCACGGGGACTGGCAGGGAGTTCCTACAATGAGCAGTTCTTC
CDR3 protein: CASSRIPRGLAGSSYNEQFF
CDR3 length: 20
clone size: few
J gene: TRBJ2-1
D gene: NA
V gene: TRBV7-9

CDR3 DNA: TGTGCCAGCAGTTACTCGAATGCAGATACGCAGTATTTT
CDR3 protein: CASSYSNADTQYF
CDR3 length: 13
clone size: many
J gene: TRBJ2-3
D gene: NA
V gene: TRBV6-5

CDR3 DNA: TGCGCCAGCCGACGCGGGAACTACGAGCAGTACTTC
CDR3 protein: CASRRGNYEQYF
CDR3 length: 12
clone size: few
J gene: TRBJ2-7
D gene: NA
V gene: TRBV5-1

CDR3 DNA: TGTGCCAGCAGCCCGGGACAGGGGAACACCGGGGAGCTGTTTTTT
CDR3 protein: CASSPGQGNTGELFF
CDR3 length: 15
clone size: many
J gene: TRBJ2-2
D gene: TRBD1
V gene: TRBV11-2

CDR3 DNA: TGCAGTGCTAGAGACCCCAGACGGGGTGAGCAGTTCTTC
CDR3 protein: CSARDPRRGEQFF
CDR3 length: 13
clone size: few
J gene: TRBJ2-1
D gene: NA
V gene: TRBV20-1

CDR3 DNA: TGCGCCAGCACCCAGGACCCCGCCTACGAGCAGTACTTC
CDR3 protein: CASTQDPAYEQYF
CDR3 length: 13
clone size: NA
J gene: TRBJ2-7
D gene: NA
V gene: TRBV5-1

CDR3 DNA: TGTGCCAGCAGCCAGTTGCCCCAGGCAAATCAGCCCCAGCATTTT
CDR3 protein: CASSQLPQANQPQHF
CDR3 length: 15
clone size: few
J gene: TRBJ1-5
D gene: NA
V gene: TRBV4-2

CDR3 DNA: TGTGCCAGCAGTGGCGGCAGGGGAGAGACCCAGTACTTC
CDR3 protein: CASSGGRGETQYF
CDR3 length: 13
clone size: NA
J gene: TRBJ2-5
D gene: NA
V gene: TRBV2

CDR3 DNA: TGTGCTAGTGGTCTCCTGACTGAGCAGTACTTC
CDR3 protein: CASGLLTEQYF
CDR3 length: 11
clone size: NA
J gene: TRBJ2-7
D gene: NA
V gene: TRBV12-5

CDR3 DNA: TGTGCCTGCCCTAGGACTAGACACCCACGAGATACGCAGTATTTT
CDR3 protein: CACPRTRHPRDTQYF
CDR3 length: 15
clone size: NA
J gene: TRBJ2-3
D gene: TRBD2
V gene: TRBV30

CDR3 DNA: TGCAGTGCCCCAGGTCAGCCAAATCAGCCCCAGCATTTT
CDR3 protein: CSAPGQPNQPQHF
CDR3 length: 13
clone size: few
J gene: TRBJ1-5
D gene: NA
V gene: TRBV20-1

CDR3 DNA: TGCAGTGTGCGGGGCCTCACAGATACGCAGTATTTT
CDR3 protein: CSVRGLTDTQYF
CDR3 length: 12
clone size: NA
J gene: TRBJ2-3
D gene: NA
V gene: TRBV20-1

CDR3 DNA: TGCGCCAGCAGCTTGGGGACTAGCATGGATGAGCAGTTCTTC
CDR3 protein: CASSLGTSMDEQFF
CDR3 length: 14
clone size: NA
J gene: TRBJ2-1
D gene: TRBD2
V gene: TRBV5-1

CDR3 DNA: TGTGCCTGGAGTGCCTCGGAAAGGGAGCAGTACTTC
CDR3 protein: CAWSASEREQYF
CDR3 length: 12
clone size: few
J gene: TRBJ2-7
D gene: NA
V gene: TRBV30

CDR3 DNA: TGTGCCATCAGTGGGATAGCAGGGGGCGGGAGGGGCAATGAGCAGTTCTTC
CDR3 protein: CAISGIAGGGRGNEQFF
CDR3 length: 17
clone size: few
J gene: TRBJ2-1
D gene: NA
V gene: TRBV10-3

CDR3 DNA: TGTGCGGCGGGCGCGGAGGGGGGGACTGAAGCTTTCTTT
CDR3 protein: CAAGAEGGTEAFF
CDR3 length: 13
clone size: NA
J gene: TRBJ1-1
D gene: NA
V gene: TRBV6-1

CDR3 DNA: TGTGCCAGCAGTTTGGGTCGCAGGAGAGCGACCACCTACGAGCAGTACTTC
CDR3 protein: CASSLGRRRATTYEQYF
CDR3 length: 17
clone size: few
J gene: TRBJ2-7
D gene: NA
V gene: TRBV12-3/TRBV12-4